Included here is one T cell receptor (beta chain) sequence, with context. The CDR3 is 15 residues long. Germline V lookup: CDR1 MNHEY, CDR2 SVGAGI. The J segment lost 1 base and the V segment lost 4 bases, leaving 5 bases of the junction unmatched. The sample comes from a study of blood T cell repertoires in COVID-19. Overall study: Some COVID-19 samples were acute and others convalescent; all came from the United States, Italy and Spain.

How the authors handled the data: Scientists estimated how many nucleated cells there were by amplifying reference gene primers. Sequencing used immunoSEQ multiplex PCR; TCRdb keeps in-frame clones, though not all of them. D and trimming come from the DNA, and the V and J calls and clone size come from that table. The sample shows roughly 110,000 clones, more than 80% of them seen only once. V is TRBV6-5 and J is TRBJ2-7; 9 nucleotides match TRBD1. The receptor was isolated from a human donor in a cohort sampled during active COVID-19. The sequencing sample was made of peripheral blood. This chain's CDR3 is CASSLQGARSYEQYF. DNA of the CDR3: TGTGCCAGCAGTTTACAGGGGGCCAGGTCCTACGAGCAGTACTTC.